These 25 T cell receptor beta chains came from one sample sequenced in a study of cytomegalovirus exposure and HLA in healthy donors. Researchers ran the PCR with 60 Vbeta and 13 Jbeta primers. Sequencing used immunoSEQ multiplex PCR; TCRdb keeps in-frame clones, though not all of them. The sample consists of 200,000 to 250,000 clones, more than 60% of them appearing once. The sequenced material came from PBMCs. The receptors here all came from a man aged 35 to 55 in good health and CMV-seronegative.

The chain recombines TRBV30 with TRBJ1-1; D call uncertain. V was trimmed by 6 bases and J by 11 bases, leaving 19 bases between them. The CDR3 is 12 amino acids. Germline V gene data show CDR1 as GTSNPN and CDR2 as SVGIG (reference sequence). In DNA form, the CDR3 reads TGTGCCTGCAAACCTACCGTTTGGAGCGCTTTCTTT. Translated: CACKPTVWSAFF.

The chain links TRBV13 to TRBJ2-5; 7 bases fit TRBD1. Matching the DNA end better, TRBJ2-7 makes the J call doubtful. CDR1 is PRHDT, CDR2 FYEKMQ, per germline (reference sequence). This CDR3 has 14 residues. The CDR3: CASSLGDRAYEQYF. In DNA, the CDR3 is TGTGCCAGCAGCTTAGGAGACAGGGCCTACGAGCAGTACTTC.

The chain's CDR3 is CATLSVGYTF. The CDR3 nucleotides read TGTGCCACCCTAAGCGTTGGCTACACCTTC. The rearrangement links TRBV19 to TRBJ1-2; D is ambiguous. Germline V gene lookup returns CDR1 LNHDA and CDR2 SQIVND (reference sequence). Trimming took off 10 bases at V and 7 bases at J, with 10 bases between the two ends. The length of the CDR3 is 10 residues.

The chain links TRBV30 to TRBJ2-3; 7 bases are shared with TRBD2. Germline values: CDR1 GTSNPN, CDR2 SVGIG (reference sequence). Germline trimming cut 6 bases from V and 6 bases from J; bases unmatched to any gene: 12. CDR3 size: 14 residues. The CDR3 reads CACRPSGKGDTQYF. The DNA for the CDR3 is TGTGCCTGCCGACCTAGCGGTAAGGGGGATACGCAGTATTTT.

The chain links TRBV7-8 to TRBJ2-5; 9 nucleotides agree with TRBD2. The DNA end favors TRBJ2-7, so the J call may be wrong. Germline V CDR1 and CDR2: SGHVS, FQNEAQ. The CDR3 sequence is 16 residues long. The chain's CDR3 is CASSLLSGSGGYEQYF. The DNA for the CDR3 is TGTGCCAGCAGCTTACTCTCTGGTAGCGGGGGCTACGAGCAGTACTTC.

V is TRBV27 and J is TRBJ2-1, with D tentatively TRBD1 (6 bases). This CDR3 spans 14 amino acids. Trimming pared 2 bases from V and 2 bases from J, leaving 7 bases between. Germline V gene lookup returns CDR1 MNHEY and CDR2 SMNVEV (reference sequence). This chain's CDR3 is CASSLRQAYNEQFF. The CDR3 bases are TGTGCCAGCAGTTTAAGACAGGCCTACAATGAGCAGTTCTTC.

The J gene is TRBJ2-2, the V gene TRBV5-1, with no clear D. The V and J ends lost 5 bases and 0 bases respectively, with 11 bases between them. CDR3 size: 15 residues. The V gene's germline CDR1 is SGHRS and CDR2 YFSETQ. The CDR3 DNA follows: TGCGCCAGCAGTTCGCTAACTTCGAACACCGGGGAGCTGTTTTTT. Encoded protein: CASSSLTSNTGELFF. The whole variable domain, filled in from reference TRBV5-1 and TRBJ2-2, reads KAGVTQTPRYLIKTRGQQVTLSCSPISGHRSVSWYQQTPGQGLQFLFEYFSETQRNKGNFPGRFSGRQFSNSRSEMNVSTLELGDSALYLCASSSLTSNTGELFFGEGSRLTVL.

The rearrangement uses TRBV2 and TRBJ1-5, with a possible D match to TRBD1 (5 bases). V gave up 3 bases and J gave up 4 bases, with 16 bases separating them. This CDR3 spans 16 amino acids. Germline V gives CDR1 SNHLY, CDR2 FYNNEI. In DNA, the CDR3 is TGTGCCAGCAGTGATGGGGTGGGGGGACGGAATCAGCCCCAGCATTTT. Translation gives CASSDGVGGRNQPQHF.

This clone was picked up a small number of times. This chain joins TRBV5-6 and TRBJ2-6; TRBD1 aligns across 8 bases. This CDR3 is 15 amino acids long. Germline values: CDR1 SGHDT, CDR2 YYEEEE. V was clipped by 4 bases and J by 13 bases; unmatched bases: 13. The CDR3 nucleotides read TGTGCCAGCAGCCCTGGACAGGGACCGGGTGCGGTCCTGACTTTC. It codes for CASSPGQGPGAVLTF.

Comment on this clone: A read error may produce the germline difference seen at one junction end. The chain's CDR3 is CASSLWTSGGDMQYF. The CDR3, as DNA: TGCGCCAGCAGCCTGTGGACTAGCGGAGGTGATATGCAGTATTTT. V gene TRBV5-1 combines with J gene TRBJ2-3; 10 positions agree with TRBD2. The V gene's germline CDR1 is SGHRS and CDR2 YFSETQ. The CDR3 consists of 15 residues.

The V call is TRBV11-2, the J call TRBJ1-1; D is unresolved. V was clipped by 2 bases and J by 0 bases, with 10 bases between them. The CDR3 runs 15 residues. Germline CDR1 SGHAT, CDR2 FQNNGV. CDR3 in amino acids: CASSLRNAMNTEAFF. The CDR3 nucleotides read TGTGCCAGCAGCTTAAGAAATGCTATGAACACTGAAGCTTTCTTT.

The rearrangement links TRBV6-6 to TRBJ1-2; 10 bases fit TRBD1. The CDR3 extends over 14 amino acids. CDR1 is MNHNY, CDR2 SVGAGI, per germline (reference sequence). The V segment lost 6 bases and the J segment 4 bases; nucleotides outside the gene matches: 5. This CDR3 is CASRTGGVGYGYTF. Here the CDR3 DNA reads TGTGCCAGCAGGACAGGGGGCGTCGGCTATGGCTACACCTTC.

This chain links TRBV18 with TRBJ2-2; D ambiguous. Germline V gives CDR1 KGHSH, CDR2 LQKENI. The CDR3 extends over 14 amino acids. V was clipped by 3 bases and J by 1 base, with 6 bases between them. The CDR3 DNA follows: TGTGCCAGCTCACCTACGGTGAACACCGGGGAGCTGTTTTTT. It specifies CASSPTVNTGELFF.

The chain uses TRBV7-2 and TRBJ1-4; D remains ambiguous. The CDR3 is 16 amino acids. V lost 4 bases to trimming and J lost 6 bases, with 18 bases between them. Germline V gene sequence: CDR1 SGHTA, CDR2 FQGNSA. This chain's CDR3 is CASSSRAPRRDEKLFF. The DNA of the CDR3 is TGTGCCAGCAGCTCCCGGGCCCCTCGGAGGGATGAAAAACTGTTTTTT.

The chain uses TRBV27 and TRBJ2-1, with a tentative D call TRBD2 (5 bases). The ends were cut back, 8 bases at V and 9 bases at J, with 14 bases in the middle. From germline, CDR1 is MNHEY and CDR2 SMNVEV (reference sequence). This CDR3 has 12 amino acids. The CDR3 DNA reads TGTGCCAGCTCAAGACCGGGGAGTGAGCAGTTCTTC. As protein: CASSRPGSEQFF.

The V gene is TRBV28, the J gene TRBJ1-5, with 7 nucleotides matching TRBD1. The V gene end was trimmed by 5 bases and the J gene end by 5 bases; junction bases not matched to a gene: 6. This CDR3 region has 14 residues. CDR1 MDHEN and CDR2 SYDVKM come from the germline V gene. The CDR3 DNA follows: TGTGCCAGCAGTCAACCGGACAGGTATCAGCCCCAGCATTTT. As protein: CASSQPDRYQPQHF.

The chain is built from TRBV15 and TRBJ2-3; the match to TRBD1 covers 7 bases. Unmatched junction bases numbered 7, after V lost 6 bases and J lost 4 bases. The length of the CDR3 is 14 residues. Germline V gene lookup returns CDR1 LNHNV and CDR2 YYDKDF (reference sequence). This chain's CDR3 is CATREAGGSDTQYF. The CDR3 DNA follows: TGTGCCACCAGGGAGGCAGGGGGATCAGATACGCAGTATTTT.

V usage is TRBV9 and J usage is TRBJ2-5; D gene ambiguous. This CDR3 region has 12 residues. V was trimmed by 4 bases and J by 7 bases, leaving 11 bases between them. Germline CDR1 is SGDLS and CDR2 is YYNGEE. CDR3 DNA: TGTGCCAGCAGCACGGTTTCCGGGACCCAGTACTTC. Its protein product is CASSTVSGTQYF.

This chain links TRBV2 with TRBJ2-7; the match to TRBD1 covers 7 bases. Losses at the gene ends were 3 bases for V and 2 bases for J; bases not matched to a gene: 4. This CDR3 has 14 residues. Germline CDR1 is SNHLY and CDR2 is FYNNEI. The CDR3 is CASSDGDSTYEQYF. DNA for the CDR3: TGTGCCAGCAGTGATGGGGACAGCACCTACGAGCAGTACTTC. Drawing the rest from reference TRBV2 and TRBJ2-7, the complete variable domain is EPEVTQTPSHQVTQMGQEVILRCVPISNHLYFYWYRQILGQKVEFLVSFYNNEISEKSEIFDDQFSVERPDGSNFTLKIRSTKLEDSAMYFCASSDGDSTYEQYFGPGTRLTVT.

This clone was observed a few times. This chain joins TRBV7-9 and TRBJ2-1; TRBD2 is a possible D gene (6 bases). The germline V gene has CDR1 SEHNR and CDR2 FQNEAQ (reference sequence). The CDR3 runs to 15 residues. The V and J ends lost 2 bases and 3 bases respectively, with 11 bases between them. Written as DNA, the CDR3 is TGTGCCAGCAGCTTACCGGAGGGCGTCTACAATGAGCAGTTCTTC. Its translation: CASSLPEGVYNEQFF.

The chain recombines TRBV7-8 with TRBJ1-2; the match to TRBD1 covers 8 bases. V trimming: 3 bases; J trimming: 3 bases; junction bases outside the gene matches: 9. Germline CDR1 and CDR2: SGHVS and FQNEAQ. The CDR3 has 16 residues. DNA for the CDR3: TGTGCCAGCAGCTTGCCCAGGACAGGGAGGGACTATGGCTACACCTTC. Protein: CASSLPRTGRDYGYTF. The whole variable domain, filled in from reference TRBV7-8 and TRBJ1-2, reads GAGVSQSPRYKVAKRGQDVALRCDPISGHVSLFWYQQALGQGPEFLTYFQNEAQLDKSGLPSDRFFAERPEGSVSTLKIQRTQQEDSAVYLCASSLPRTGRDYGYTFGSGTRLTVV.

This clone occurred once. J is TRBJ2-7 and V is TRBV9; 8 bases align to TRBD2. V lost 4 bases to trimming and J lost 0 bases; unmatched junction nucleotides: 6. Germline V lookup: CDR1 SGDLS, CDR2 YYNGEE. CDR3 length: 15 residues. The CDR3 here is CASSIRAGDSYEQYF. Here the CDR3 DNA reads TGTGCCAGCAGCATCAGAGCGGGAGACTCCTACGAGCAGTACTTC.

This chain joins TRBV9 and TRBJ2-1, with 10 bases fitting TRBD2. This CDR3 comprises 15 residues. V was clipped by 3 bases and J by 6 bases; unmatched bases: 6. The germline CDR1 and CDR2 sequences are SGDLS and YYNGEE. As DNA, the CDR3 is TGTGCCAGCAGCGGGCTAGCGGGAGTCGGCAATGAGCAGTTCTTC. Its translation: CASSGLAGVGNEQFF.

The chain links TRBV7-6 to TRBJ2-2, with 7 bases identical to TRBD1. The length of the CDR3 is 14 residues. Trimming cost V 7 bases and J 3 bases; bases outside gene matches: 5. Germline CDR1 is SGHVS and CDR2 is FNYEAQ. This CDR3 is CASTRDRDTGELFF. CDR3 bases: TGTGCCAGCACCAGAGACAGGGACACCGGGGAGCTGTTTTTT.

The chain is built from TRBV5-1 and TRBJ2-1; 8 positions agree with TRBD1. V dropped 4 bases and J dropped 7; count of bases not matched to a gene: 10. This CDR3 spans 15 amino acids. Germline CDR1 is SGHRS and CDR2 is YFSETQ. DNA of the CDR3: TGCGCCAGCAGCGTGGCCCGCACAGGGGGGAATGAGCAGTTCTTC. This translates into CASSVARTGGNEQFF. The variable domain in full, completed from reference TRBV5-1 and TRBJ2-1, reads KAGVTQTPRYLIKTRGQQVTLSCSPISGHRSVSWYQQTPGQGLQFLFEYFSETQRNKGNFPGRFSGRQFSNSRSEMNVSTLELGDSALYLCASSVARTGGNEQFFGPGTRLTVL.